Below, one T cell receptor (beta chain) is given with its context. This receptor's antigen is unknown. No base-level quality is on record; no much larger clone is a single base apart. The sample belongs to a study of blood T cell repertoires in COVID-19 (dated by TCRdb to 2018 to 2021). Study-wide context: The collaborator samples originated in the United States, Italy and Spain and spanned the acute and convalescent phases of COVID-19. The material from the prospective study consisted of cDNA or gDNA derived from T cells, B-cell-depleted T cells, or PBMCs. Deeply sampled blood TCRbeta repertoires from subjects exposed to, actively infected with, or recovered from COVID-19 were included in the dataset. The repertoires were made available in a free public database intended to serve as a resource for research on the immune response to SARS-CoV-2. The samples were drawn from the first 160 participants of the ongoing ImmuneRACE study and from some 1,300 subjects provided by 6 global collaborators. A de-identified subject ID, COVID-19 status, age in years and sex were almost always included in the sample metadata. Where HLA class I and class II types were available, the types were taken from metadata supplied by the sample provider, not from assay-based typing. Points the paper makes about the study in general: How much clinical and demographic metadata was included differed by source and by participant, and the metadata was provided uncurated.

Its CDR3 holds 17 amino acids, cysteine through phenylalanine. Only the CDR3 part of the read is kept: 51 bases, read in frame from the first base. From V the trimming removes 0 bases and from J it removes 4 bases, while the gene matches leave 4 bases of the junction unaccounted for. CDR1 is given as ENHRY and CDR2 as SYGVKD, both from the germline V gene. TCRbeta CDR3 regions were amplified from genomic DNA using the immunoSEQ Assay, a bias-controlled multiplex PCR. For the original study's pipeline: Within the assay, amplification of reference gene primers was used to estimate how many nucleated cells each sample contained. To quantify the absolute abundance of each unique TCRbeta CDR3 rearrangement, sequence reads were collapsed and filtered. For each sample, productive Simpson clonality was calculated by taking the square root of Simpson's diversity index across productive rearrangements. TCRdb carries this immuneACCESS record with in-frame sequences only. Its versions omit some clonotypes, under half of them owing to an unresolved V gene in the studies checked, with the rest unexplained. That table is the source of V, J and clone size, and D and trimming were worked out from the DNA. Across this sample there are about 170,000 clones, with 80% to 85% seen only once. About 11% of the sample rests with the top ten.

The collaborating institutions used their own protocols to collect whole blood in K2EDTA tubes. For TCRbeta analysis, collaborators shipped samples in one of three forms: frozen whole blood, isolated PBMCs, or DNA extracted from either of those sample types. This receptor chain uses TRBV10-3 and TRBJ2-1, and 12 junction bases match TRBD2. This sequence was found in a man in his 70s with active or convalescent COVID-19. Material for sequencing was peripheral blood. Here is the DNA: TGTGCCATCAGTGAGTCGCGACTAGCGGGAGAGTACAATGAGCAGTTCTTC. Its coded protein is CAISESRLAGEYNEQFF.